These 10 T cell receptor beta chains were sequenced from one sample in a study of CD8 T cells in ankylosing spondylitis. Notes on the study in general: Typical of ankylosing spondylitis blood, it appeared, was a TCR beta motif of roughly eight highly homologous variants.

Using its own MiXCR run on the 5' RACE reads, TCRdb lists one record per CDR3 protein. The repertoire holds 750,000 to 850,000 distinct CDR3 sequences, with roughly 12% as singletons. These receptors are not linked to any known antigen. Sequenced sample: blood, either unsorted or a sorted T cell fraction (not recorded which). The receptors originated from a male donor with ankylosing spondylitis.

This chain connects TRBV12-3 or TRBV12-4 to TRBJ1-2, with D uncertain. The V and J ends lost 3 bases and 4 bases respectively, with 9 bases between them. The CDR3 spans 13 residues. The CDR3 here is CASSFLGTYGYTF. The CDR3 coding sequence is TGTGCCAGCAGTTTCTTAGGCACCTATGGCTACACCTTC.

The sample holds many counts of this clonotype. J is TRBJ1-3 and V is TRBV7-2, with D hard to call. The CDR3 has 14 residues. Per the germline V gene, CDR1 is SGHTA and CDR2 is FQGNSA. V was pared by 5 bases and J by 2 bases, with 10 bases between. The CDR3 spells CASSPIQAGNTIYF. The CDR3 DNA is TGTGCCAGCAGCCCGATCCAGGCTGGAAACACCATATATTTT. Filled out from reference TRBV7-2 and TRBJ1-3, the complete variable domain reads GAGVSQSPSNKVTEKGKDVELRCDPISGHTALYWYRQSLGQGLEFLIYFQGNSAPDKSGLPSDRFSAERTGGSVSTLTIQRTQQEDSAVYLCASSPIQAGNTIYFGEGSWLTVV.

This clonotype turned up a few times. This chain uses TRBV20-1 with TRBJ1-1; D perhaps matches TRBD1 (5 bases). Germline lookup yields CDR1 DFQATT and CDR2 SNEGSKA (reference sequence). The ends were cut back, 3 bases at V and 11 bases at J, with 13 bases in the middle. The CDR3 totals 11 residues. CDR3 loop: CSASAQGEAFF. The CDR3 region has the DNA TGCAGTGCTAGCGCCCAGGGTGAGGCTTTCTTT.

The chain recombines TRBV5-1 with TRBJ1-5, with D uncertain. Germline V CDR1 and CDR2: SGHRS, YFSETQ. V was pared by 4 bases and J by 0 bases, with 11 bases between. This CDR3 has 15 residues. CDR3 nucleotide sequence: TGCGCCAGCAGCGCTACACCTAATAGCAATCAGCCCCAGCATTTT. This sequence encodes CASSATPNSNQPQHF. The complete variable domain, with remaining parts taken from reference TRBV5-1 and TRBJ1-5, reads KAGVTQTPRYLIKTRGQQVTLSCSPISGHRSVSWYQQTPGQGLQFLFEYFSETQRNKGNFPGRFSGRQFSNSRSEMNVSTLELGDSALYLCASSATPNSNQPQHFGDGTRLSIL.

The gene calls are TRBV6-1 and TRBJ2-6, with 7 bases fitting TRBD1. V shed 6 bases and J 4 bases; nucleotides not matched to a gene: 12. This CDR3 region has 17 residues. CDR1 is MNHNS, CDR2 SASEGT, per germline. As DNA, the CDR3 is TGTGCCAGCAGAGGGATGGGACAGTACCCCGGGGCCAACGTCCTGACTTTC. Residues: CASRGMGQYPGANVLTF.

The chain links TRBV20-1 to TRBJ1-1; no reliable D call. Trimming removed 2 bases from V and 4 bases from J, with 11 bases in between. CDR3 length equals 13 residues. The germline CDR1 and CDR2 sequences are DFQATT and SNEGSKA (reference sequence). The CDR3 region is CSARSATPTEAFF. In nucleotides, the CDR3 is TGCAGTGCTAGATCGGCAACCCCCACTGAAGCTTTCTTT.

This clonotype was found a few times. The chain joins TRBV7-2 to TRBJ2-2; possibly TRBD1 for D (5 bases). Germline V lookup: CDR1 SGHTA, CDR2 FQGNSA. The ends were cut back, 3 bases at V and 7 bases at J, with 9 bases in the middle. The CDR3 runs to 13 residues. The CDR3 DNA is TGTGCCAGCAGCTTCTACCAGGGCGGGGAGCTGTTTTTT. Its translation is CASSFYQGGELFF.

The gene calls are TRBV7-9 and TRBJ2-3; D is perhaps TRBD1 or TRBD2 (6 bases each). V was pared by 4 bases and J by 5 bases, with 10 bases between. The CDR3 has 13 amino acids. Germline values: CDR1 SEHNR, CDR2 FQNEAQ (reference sequence). The CDR3, as DNA: TGTGCCAGCAGCTGGGGGGCGAGAGATACGCAGTATTTT. The encoded protein is CASSWGARDTQYF.

This clonotype was counted ten times or more. This chain links TRBV12-3 or TRBV12-4 with TRBJ2-5; TRBD1 matches 9 bases. Trimming took 0 bases from V and 4 from J; bases not matched to a gene: 9. CDR3 length: 17 residues. CDR3 sequence reads: CASSLAIGRTGAETQYF. CDR3 nucleotides: TGTGCCAGCAGTTTAGCCATTGGCCGGACAGGGGCAGAGACCCAGTACTTC.

The V call is TRBV5-1, the J call TRBJ2-7; 8 bases match TRBD1. This CDR3 region has 15 residues. Losses at the gene ends were 0 bases for V and 3 bases for J; bases not matched to a gene: 5. CDR1 and CDR2 (germline): SGHRS, YFSETQ. CDR3: CASSLGQGAVYEQYF. The CDR3 DNA is TGCGCCAGCAGCTTGGGGCAGGGGGCAGTCTACGAGCAGTACTTC.